This TCR beta chain was recovered during a study of shared T cell receptors in the human thymus. The germline gives CDR1 MDHEN, CDR2 SYDVKM. The CDR3 spans 17 residues. V dropped 6 bases and J dropped 0; count of bases not matched to a gene: 4. TCRdb's copy holds only in-frame clones and misses some; the assay was immunoSEQ multiplex PCR. This table has over 650,000 clones, approximately 89% appearing once. These data also formed part of another study, on human thymus T cells. That source notes: Corrective cardiac surgery supplied the resected thymus tissue.

J is TRBJ2-2 and V is TRBV28; 13 positions match TRBD2. The specimen sequenced was thymocytes. The clonotype was recovered from a boy in the first two years of life with a congenital heart defect. CDR3 loop: CASSPGLAGANTGELFF. The CDR3 DNA reads as TGTGCCAGCAGCCCTGGACTAGCGGGAGCGAACACCGGGGAGCTGTTTTTT. The whole variable domain, filled in from reference TRBV28 and TRBJ2-2, reads DVKVTQSSRYLVKRTGEKVFLECVQDMDHENMFWYRQDPGLGLRLIYFSYDVKMKEKGDIPEGYSVSREKKERFSLILESASTNQTSMYLCASSPGLAGANTGELFFGEGSRLTVL.